The 27 T cell receptor beta chains below come from one sample, sequenced in a study of CD8 T cells in Susac syndrome. RNA in amounts of about 0.5 to 1 ug was reverse transcribed with random hexamers. TCRdb reprocessed the immunoSEQ multiplex PCR reads via MiXCR and lists one record per CDR3 protein. The repertoire includes approximately 210,000 distinct CDR3 sequences, roughly 96% of them detected once, and 0.095% sits in the top ten. The sample taken for sequencing was CD4+ T cells from PBMCs. All receptors derive from a human donor with multiple sclerosis.

The chain has TRBV30 and TRBJ2-1, with 8 bases fitting TRBD1. Germline loops: CDR1 GTSNPN, CDR2 SVGIG (reference sequence). CDR3 length: 12 residues. The V gene end was trimmed by 6 bases and the J gene end by 10 bases; junction bases not matched to a gene: 8. CDR3 amino acids: CACPWTGREQFF. The CDR3, as DNA: TGTGCCTGCCCCTGGACAGGGCGAGAGCAGTTCTTC. Full variable domain (rest looked up from reference TRBV30 and TRBJ2-1): SQTIHQWPATLVQPVGSPLSLECTVEGTSNPNLYWYRQAAGRGLQLLFYSVGIGQISSEVPQNLSASRPQDRQFILSSKKLLLSDSGFYLCACPWTGREQFFGPGTRLTVL.

This clonotype was seen only once. This chain links TRBV10-3 with TRBJ2-7, with D tentatively TRBD1 (6 bases). CDR3 length: 14 residues. The germline V and J ends were trimmed by 4 bases and 4 bases, with 14 bases remaining between them. The germline V gene has CDR1 ENHRY and CDR2 SYGVKD. CDR3 amino acids: CAISGTGTTYEQYF. CDR3 nucleotides: TGTGCCATCAGTGGAACAGGGACCACGTACGAGCAGTACTTC.

In its sample, this clonotype was seen once. The chain joins TRBV27 to TRBJ2-7, with D perhaps matching TRBD1 (7 bases). With 6 bases removed from V and 3 bases from J, the gap between germline ends came to 18 bases. The V gene's germline CDR1 is MNHEY and CDR2 SMNVEV (reference sequence). The CDR3 spans 15 residues. In DNA form, the CDR3 reads TGTGCCAGCAGCGACCAGGGGGGAGTGGGCTACGAGCAGTACTTC. Protein product: CASSDQGGVGYEQYF.

V and J are TRBV20-1 and TRBJ2-3; TRBD2 might be the D (6 bases). In germline, CDR1 is DFQATT, CDR2 SNEGSKA (reference sequence). This CDR3 contains 14 residues. Trimming left V 5 bases short and J 6 bases short, with 18 bases between. The CDR3 coding sequence is TGCAGTGCTCCACCTGGCGGGGTACTGGATACGCAGTATTTT. This gives the protein CSAPPGGVLDTQYF.

The chain combines TRBV28 with TRBJ1-5; no clear D gene. Germline CDR1 MDHEN, CDR2 SYDVKM. CDR3 length equals 13 residues. V was trimmed by 8 bases and J by 3 bases, leaving 11 bases between them. CDR3 residues: CASLRGNNQPQHF. The CDR3 bases are TGTGCCAGCCTCCGGGGTAACAATCAGCCCCAGCATTTT.

The rearrangement links TRBV23-1 to TRBJ2-7, with 12 bases aligning to TRBD2. Being an ORF, TRBV23-1 has a function that is uncertain. After removal of 1 base from V and 1 base from J, the junction contained 2 bases not matched to a gene. This CDR3 is 16 amino acids long. The CDR3 DNA sequence: TGCGCCAGCAGTCAATATCTAGCGGGAGGGTCCTACGAGCAGTACTTC. Translation gives CASSQYLAGGSYEQYF.

The chain joins TRBV20-1 to TRBJ2-5; TRBD1 is a possible D gene (5 bases). V gave up 4 bases and J gave up 1 base, with 10 bases separating them. Germline loops: CDR1 DFQATT, CDR2 SNEGSKA (reference sequence). The CDR3 is made up of 13 amino acids. The CDR3 region is CSATMTVQETQYF. CDR3 coding DNA: TGCAGTGCTACAATGACAGTCCAAGAGACCCAGTACTTC.

This chain links TRBV7-2 with TRBJ2-1, with D possibly matching TRBD1 (6 bases). Trimming took off 4 bases at V and 3 bases at J, with 22 bases between the two ends. CDR1 SGHTA and CDR2 FQGNSA come from the germline V gene. This CDR3 comprises 18 residues. The CDR3 spells CASSWRQYREQGYNEQFF. DNA of the CDR3: TGTGCCAGCAGCTGGAGACAGTATCGGGAACAGGGCTACAATGAGCAGTTCTTC.

The chain has TRBV12-3 or TRBV12-4 and TRBJ1-2; D gene ambiguous. The CDR3 spans 15 residues. Trimming stripped 5 bases from V and 3 bases from J, with 16 bases between. CDR3 in DNA: TGTGCCAGCAGTGATAGACGGCCGGTGGACTATGGCTACACCTTC. This translates into CASSDRRPVDYGYTF.

The chain recombines TRBV6-6 with TRBJ1-2; possibly TRBD1 for D (6 bases). V dropped 8 bases and J dropped 4 bases, with 17 bases sitting between them. CDR3 length: 14 amino acids. CDR1 is MNHNY and CDR2 is SVGAGI in the germline V gene (reference sequence). The CDR3 protein is CASEHRVGGYGYTF. The CDR3, as DNA: TGTGCCAGCGAGCACAGGGTTGGTGGCTATGGCTACACCTTC.

V gene TRBV7-2 combines with J gene TRBJ2-5; 7 bases match TRBD1. The CDR3 loop spans 16 amino acids. V lost 0 bases and J lost 4; bases outside the gene matches: 8. The germline CDR1 and CDR2 sequences are SGHTA and FQGNSA. In DNA form, the CDR3 reads TGTGCCAGCAGCTTAGCGAACCAGGGGGTGCGAGAGACCCAGTACTTC. Protein sequence: CASSLANQGVRETQYF.

The rearrangement uses TRBV18 and TRBJ2-7; 7 bases match TRBD1. The CDR3 runs 13 residues. CDR1 KGHSH and CDR2 LQKENI come from the germline V gene. V gave up 2 bases and J gave up 6 bases; unmatched junction bases: 4. DNA of the CDR3: TGTGCCAGCTCACCAAAGGGGGCAGGCGAGCAGTACTTC. Translated, it gives CASSPKGAGEQYF. Drawing the rest from reference TRBV18 and TRBJ2-7, the complete variable domain is NAGVMQNPRHLVRRRGQEARLRCSPMKGHSHVYWYRQLPEEGLKFMVYLQKENIIDESGMPKERFSAEFPKEGPSILRIQQVVRGDSAAYFCASSPKGAGEQYFGPGTRLTVT.

Of note for this clonotype: The junction differs from germline at one of its ends, possibly a read error. V is TRBV2 and J is TRBJ2-1; 10 positions match TRBD2. The CDR3 sequence is 20 residues long. The germline V gene encodes CDR1 SNHLY and CDR2 FYNNEI. This CDR3 reads CASREGTSGTSDSSYNEQFF. The CDR3 region has the DNA TGTGCCAGCCGTGAGGGAACTAGCGGGACGTCCGATAGCTCCTACAATGAGCAGTTCTTC.

The CDR3 nucleotides read TGTGCCAGCTCACCCTCGGACAGGGGGTTTGAGCAGTACTTC. Amino acids: CASSPSDRGFEQYF. J is TRBJ2-7 and V is TRBV18; 10 bases are a match to TRBD1. From germline, CDR1 is KGHSH and CDR2 LQKENI. V trimming: 3 bases; J trimming: 7 bases; junction bases outside the gene matches: 6. The CDR3 sequence is 14 residues long.

V is TRBV7-3 and J is TRBJ2-1; 9 positions match TRBD2. Germline-derived CDR1 and CDR2 are SGHTA and FQGTGA. J gave up 9 bases and V 2 bases, and 11 bases lay outside the gene matches. The CDR3 is 16 amino acids. The CDR3 sequence: CASSLSGTSPYTEQFF. DNA for the CDR3: TGTGCCAGCAGCTTATCGGGGACTAGCCCCTATACTGAGCAGTTCTTC.

The table lists this clonotype with a count of one. The chain combines TRBV27 with TRBJ2-3; 10 positions match TRBD2. This CDR3 comprises 14 residues. The J segment lost 1 base and the V segment lost 5 bases, leaving 0 bases of the junction unmatched. Germline CDR1 and CDR2: MNHEY and SMNVEV (reference sequence). Written as DNA, the CDR3 is TGTGCCAGCAGTGGACTAGCGGGCACAGATACGCAGTATTTT. Translating gives CASSGLAGTDTQYF.

The chain links TRBV18 to TRBJ2-7; D gene ambiguous. Germline loops: CDR1 KGHSH, CDR2 LQKENI. The CDR3 contains 14 residues. Deletions cut 3 bases from V and 3 bases from J, with 12 bases between. The CDR3 sequence: CASSPGQALYEQYF. As DNA, the CDR3 is TGTGCCAGCTCACCGGGTCAAGCACTCTACGAGCAGTACTTC. Complete variable domain (other parts from reference TRBV18 and TRBJ2-7): NAGVMQNPRHLVRRRGQEARLRCSPMKGHSHVYWYRQLPEEGLKFMVYLQKENIIDESGMPKERFSAEFPKEGPSILRIQQVVRGDSAAYFCASSPGQALYEQYFGPGTRLTVT.

V and J are TRBV29-1 and TRBJ2-5; D is perhaps TRBD2 (5 bases). There are 15 residues in the CDR3. The germline gives CDR1 SQVTM, CDR2 ANQGSEA. V was pared by 4 bases and J by 4 bases, with 19 bases between. The CDR3 reads CSVASGSIWGETQYF. CDR3 nucleotide sequence: TGCAGCGTTGCGTCGGGAAGTATTTGGGGAGAGACCCAGTACTTC.

This chain links TRBV7-9 with TRBJ2-3; D unresolved. The CDR3 contains 12 residues. The germline gives CDR1 SEHNR, CDR2 FQNEAQ (reference sequence). V was clipped by 5 bases and J by 11 bases, with 14 bases between them. CDR3 sequence (DNA): TGTGCCAGCAGCACAACTCTAGTTCTGCAGTATTTT. Protein: CASSTTLVLQYF.

This chain links TRBV6-6 with TRBJ2-5; 11 positions match TRBD1. CDR1 is MNHNY and CDR2 is SVGAGI in the germline V gene (reference sequence). The CDR3 is made up of 15 amino acids. J gave up 5 bases and V 5 bases, and 7 bases lay outside the gene matches. The CDR3 DNA sequence: TGTGCCAGCAGTGGATCCGGGACAGGGGGGGAGACCCAGTACTTC. Its protein is CASSGSGTGGETQYF.

V gene TRBV28 combines with J gene TRBJ2-7; TRBD2 is a possible D gene (6 bases). Germline loops: CDR1 MDHEN, CDR2 SYDVKM. The length of the CDR3 is 15 residues. V dropped 7 bases and J dropped 3 bases, with 19 bases sitting between them. CDR3 nucleotide sequence: TGTGCCAGCACCGAACGGGGACTTCCGGTCTACGAGCAGTACTTC. Protein product: CASTERGLPVYEQYF.

The chain couples TRBV28 to TRBJ2-7; 10 bases agree with TRBD2. The V and J ends lost 8 bases and 6 bases, in that order; junction bases with no gene match: 13. The germline CDR1 and CDR2 sequences are MDHEN and SYDVKM. CDR3 length: 15 residues. The CDR3 loop is CASLPWSGRESEQYF. The CDR3 DNA is TGTGCCAGCCTACCTTGGAGCGGGAGGGAAAGCGAGCAGTACTTC.

The rearrangement links TRBV14 to TRBJ2-3, with 7 bases fitting TRBD2. Trimming removed 8 bases from V and 5 bases from J; junction bases left unmatched: 4. The CDR3 covers 12 residues. Germline-derived CDR1 and CDR2 are SGHDN and FVKESK. The chain's CDR3 is CASFGRGDTQYF. DNA for the CDR3: TGTGCCAGCTTTGGGAGGGGAGATACGCAGTATTTT.

This clonotype appeared a single time. V is TRBV7-2 and J is TRBJ2-2; D remains ambiguous. CDR3 size: 13 residues. Germline CDR1 SGHTA, CDR2 FQGNSA. Trimming pared 5 bases from V and 1 base from J, leaving 5 bases between. CDR3 in amino acids: CASSAKNTGELFF. DNA of the CDR3: TGTGCCAGCAGCGCAAAGAACACCGGGGAGCTGTTTTTT.

This chain uses TRBV9 with TRBJ2-1, with 7 nucleotides matching TRBD2. V lost 1 base, J lost 5 bases, and 6 bases stayed unmatched. The CDR3 runs to 15 residues. Germline V lookup: CDR1 SGDLS, CDR2 YYNGEE. CDR3 residues: CASSVWASGNNEQFF. The CDR3, as DNA: TGTGCCAGCAGCGTATGGGCTAGCGGCAACAATGAGCAGTTCTTC.

The chain carries TRBV4-1 and TRBJ2-1, with 8 positions matching TRBD2. The CDR3 length is 18 residues. The germline gives CDR1 MGHRA, CDR2 YSYEKL. Trimming at V came to 1 base and at J to 9 bases, leaving 17 bases not matched to a gene. Written as DNA, the CDR3 is TGCGCCAGCAGCCAAGTGGAGTCCGGCGGGAGGAACGGGGGTGAGCAGTTCTTC. It is translated as CASSQVESGGRNGGEQFF.

This clonotype has a single count. The rearrangement uses TRBV20-1 and TRBJ1-1, with 8 bases matching TRBD1. J lost 4 bases, V lost 4 bases, and 8 bases had no gene match. Germline values: CDR1 DFQATT, CDR2 SNEGSKA (reference sequence). The CDR3 sequence is 14 residues long. CDR3 bases: TGCAGTGCTATCGGACAGGGAAGGAGCACTGAAGCTTTCTTT. Translating it yields CSAIGQGRSTEAFF.